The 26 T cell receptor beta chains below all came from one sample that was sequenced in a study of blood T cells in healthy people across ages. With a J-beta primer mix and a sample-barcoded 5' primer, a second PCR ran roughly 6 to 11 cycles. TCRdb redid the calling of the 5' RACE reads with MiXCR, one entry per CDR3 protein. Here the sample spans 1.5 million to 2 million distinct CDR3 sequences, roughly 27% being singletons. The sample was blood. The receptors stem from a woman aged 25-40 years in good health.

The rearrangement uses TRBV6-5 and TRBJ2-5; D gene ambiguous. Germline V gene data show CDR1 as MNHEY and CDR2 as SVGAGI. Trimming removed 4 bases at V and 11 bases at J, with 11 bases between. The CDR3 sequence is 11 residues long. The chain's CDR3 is CASSSFNEQYF. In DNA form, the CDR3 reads TGTGCCAGCAGTTCCTTCAATGAGCAGTACTTC.

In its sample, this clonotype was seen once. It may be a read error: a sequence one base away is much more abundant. The DNA of the CDR3 is TGTGCCAGCAGCGACAGCCCGGGACAGGTATCGTACGAGCAGTACTTC. It is translated as CASSDSPGQVSYEQYF. V and J are TRBV5-5 and TRBJ2-5; 8 bases map to TRBD1. The J call may not be correct, given that the DNA end is closer to TRBJ2-7. Germline V gene data show CDR1 as SGHKS and CDR2 as YYEKEE (reference sequence). The CDR3 consists of 16 residues.

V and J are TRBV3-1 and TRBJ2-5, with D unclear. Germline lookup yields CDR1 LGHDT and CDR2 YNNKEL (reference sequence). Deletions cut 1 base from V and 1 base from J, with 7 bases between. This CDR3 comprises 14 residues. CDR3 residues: CASSQGFSQETQYF. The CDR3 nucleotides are TGTGCCAGCAGCCAAGGTTTCTCCCAAGAGACCCAGTACTTC.

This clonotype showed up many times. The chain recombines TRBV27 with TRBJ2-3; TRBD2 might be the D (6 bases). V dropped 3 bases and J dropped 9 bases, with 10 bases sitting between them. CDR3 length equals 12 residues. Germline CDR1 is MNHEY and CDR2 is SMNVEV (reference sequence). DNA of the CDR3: TGTGCCAGCAGTTTCCTGGGGGGAACGCAGTATTTT. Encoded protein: CASSFLGGTQYF.

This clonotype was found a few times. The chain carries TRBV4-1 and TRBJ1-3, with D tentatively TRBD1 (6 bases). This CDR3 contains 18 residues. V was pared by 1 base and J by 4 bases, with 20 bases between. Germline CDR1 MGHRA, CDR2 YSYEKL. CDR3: CASSQAPLSGEAGNTIYF. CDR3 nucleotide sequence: TGCGCCAGCAGCCAAGCTCCACTTTCAGGGGAAGCAGGAAACACCATATATTTT.

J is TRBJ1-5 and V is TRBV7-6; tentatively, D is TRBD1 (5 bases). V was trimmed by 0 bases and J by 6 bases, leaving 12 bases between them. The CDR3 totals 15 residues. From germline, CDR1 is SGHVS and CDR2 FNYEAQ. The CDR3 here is CASSLAGLGGQPQHF. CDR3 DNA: TGTGCCAGCAGCTTAGCTGGCCTGGGGGGTCAGCCCCAGCATTTT.

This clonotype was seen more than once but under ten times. The CDR3 loop reads CSANFGTDTQYF. The CDR3 nucleotides are TGCAGCGCCAACTTTGGCACAGATACGCAGTATTTT. The chain couples TRBV29-1 to TRBJ2-3; D gene ambiguous. CDR1 and CDR2 (germline): SQVTM, ANQGSEA. The CDR3 runs to 12 residues. Between the trimmed V and J ends, which lost 7 bases and 1 base, there was a span of 9 bases.

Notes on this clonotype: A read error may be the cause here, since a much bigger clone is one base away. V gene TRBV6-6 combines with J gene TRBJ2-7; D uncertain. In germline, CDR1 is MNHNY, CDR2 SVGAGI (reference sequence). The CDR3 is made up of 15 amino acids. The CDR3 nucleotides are TGTGCCTGCAGTTACTCGACACCTTCATCCTACGAGCAGTACTTC. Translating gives CACSYSTPSSYEQYF.

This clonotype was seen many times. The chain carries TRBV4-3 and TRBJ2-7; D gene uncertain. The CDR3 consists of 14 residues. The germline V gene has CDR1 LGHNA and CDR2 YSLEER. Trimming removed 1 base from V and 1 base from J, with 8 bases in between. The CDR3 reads CASSQGHGSYEQYF. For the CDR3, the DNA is TGCGCCAGCAGCCAAGGTCACGGATCCTACGAGCAGTACTTC.

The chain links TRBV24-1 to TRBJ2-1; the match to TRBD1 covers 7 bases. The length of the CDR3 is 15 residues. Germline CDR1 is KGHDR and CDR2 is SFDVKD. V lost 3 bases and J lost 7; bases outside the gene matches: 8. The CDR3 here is CATSDPRGQSNEQFF. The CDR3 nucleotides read TGTGCCACCAGTGATCCCCGGGGACAGTCGAATGAGCAGTTCTTC.

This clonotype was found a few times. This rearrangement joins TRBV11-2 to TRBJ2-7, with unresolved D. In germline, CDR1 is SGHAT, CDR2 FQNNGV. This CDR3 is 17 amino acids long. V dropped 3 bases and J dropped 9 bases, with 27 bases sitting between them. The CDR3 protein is CASSLGSSGRQTRGQYF. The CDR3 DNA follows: TGTGCCAGCAGCTTGGGGTCGTCGGGCCGGCAGACTCGTGGGCAGTACTTC.

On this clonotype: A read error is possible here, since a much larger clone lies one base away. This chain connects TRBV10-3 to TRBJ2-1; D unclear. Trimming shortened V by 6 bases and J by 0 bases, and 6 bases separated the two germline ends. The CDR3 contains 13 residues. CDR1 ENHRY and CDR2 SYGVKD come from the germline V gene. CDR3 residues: CAISPSSYNEQFF. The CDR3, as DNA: TGTGCCATCAGCCCCAGCTCCTACAATGAGCAGTTCTTC.

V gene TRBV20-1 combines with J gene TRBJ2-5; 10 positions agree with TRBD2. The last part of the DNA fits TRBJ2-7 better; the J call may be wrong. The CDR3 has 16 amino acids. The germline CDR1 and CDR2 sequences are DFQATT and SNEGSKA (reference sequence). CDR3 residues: CSAKPRRAGGPYEQYF. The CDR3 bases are TGCAGTGCTAAGCCCCGACGAGCGGGGGGGCCCTACGAGCAGTACTTC.

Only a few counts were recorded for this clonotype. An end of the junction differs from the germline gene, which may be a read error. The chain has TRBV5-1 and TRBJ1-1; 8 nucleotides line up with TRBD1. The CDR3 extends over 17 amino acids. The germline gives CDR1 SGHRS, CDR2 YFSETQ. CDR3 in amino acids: CAISFPQAATGGTEAFF. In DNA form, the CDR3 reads TGCGCCATCAGCTTCCCCCAGGCTGCTACAGGGGGGACTGAAGCTTTCTTT.

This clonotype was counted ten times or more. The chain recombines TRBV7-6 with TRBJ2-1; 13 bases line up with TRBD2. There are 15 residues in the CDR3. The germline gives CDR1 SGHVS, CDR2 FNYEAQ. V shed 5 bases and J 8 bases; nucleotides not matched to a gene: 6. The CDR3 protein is CASSRTSGGAYEQFF. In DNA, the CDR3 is TGTGCCAGCAGCCGAACTAGCGGGGGGGCCTATGAGCAGTTCTTC.

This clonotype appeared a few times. The CDR3 coding sequence is TGTGCCAGCGGCATCGGACAACTAAACTATGGCTACACCTTC. This translates into CASGIGQLNYGYTF. The genes are TRBV5-6 and TRBJ1-2; a weak D match, TRBD1 (5 bases). The CDR3 is 14 amino acids. Germline lookup yields CDR1 SGHDT and CDR2 YYEEEE. With 7 bases removed from V and 2 bases from J, the gap between germline ends came to 15 bases.

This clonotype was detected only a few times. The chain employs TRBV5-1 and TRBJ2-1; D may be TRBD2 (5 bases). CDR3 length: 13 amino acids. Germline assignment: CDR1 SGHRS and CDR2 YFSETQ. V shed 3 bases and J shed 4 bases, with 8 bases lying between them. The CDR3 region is CASSWGAYNEQFF. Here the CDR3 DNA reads TGCGCCAGCAGCTGGGGAGCATACAATGAGCAGTTCTTC.

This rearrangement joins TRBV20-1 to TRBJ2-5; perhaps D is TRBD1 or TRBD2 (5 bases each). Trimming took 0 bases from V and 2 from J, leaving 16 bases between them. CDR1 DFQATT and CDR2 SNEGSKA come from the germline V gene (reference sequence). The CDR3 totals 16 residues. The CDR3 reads CSARDLFGADQETQYF. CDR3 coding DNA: TGCAGTGCTAGAGATCTATTCGGGGCGGATCAAGAGACCCAGTACTTC.

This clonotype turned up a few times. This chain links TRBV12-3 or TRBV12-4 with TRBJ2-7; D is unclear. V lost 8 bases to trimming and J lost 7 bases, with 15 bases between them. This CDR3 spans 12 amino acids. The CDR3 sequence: CASDREANEQYF. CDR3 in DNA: TGTGCCAGCGATAGAGAGGCCAATGAGCAGTACTTC.

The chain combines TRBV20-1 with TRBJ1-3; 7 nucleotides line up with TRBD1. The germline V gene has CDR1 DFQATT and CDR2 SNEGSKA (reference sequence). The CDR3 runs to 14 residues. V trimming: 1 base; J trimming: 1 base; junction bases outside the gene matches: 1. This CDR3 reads CSARAQGSGNTIYF. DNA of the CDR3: TGCAGTGCTAGAGCACAGGGGTCTGGAAACACCATATATTTT.

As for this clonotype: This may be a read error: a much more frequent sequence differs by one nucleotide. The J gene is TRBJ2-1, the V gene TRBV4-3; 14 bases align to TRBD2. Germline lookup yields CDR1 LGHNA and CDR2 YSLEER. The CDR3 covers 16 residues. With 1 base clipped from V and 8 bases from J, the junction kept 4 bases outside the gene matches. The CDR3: CASSQGPGLAGDEQFF. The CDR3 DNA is TGCGCCAGCAGCCAAGGGCCGGGACTAGCGGGGGATGAGCAGTTCTTC.

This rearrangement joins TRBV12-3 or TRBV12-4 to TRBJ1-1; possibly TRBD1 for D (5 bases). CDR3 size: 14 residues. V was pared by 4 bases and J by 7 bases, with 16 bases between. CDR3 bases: TGTGCCAGCAGTTCCGGGACCCCAAGGGGTGAAGCTTTCTTT. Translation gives CASSSGTPRGEAFF.

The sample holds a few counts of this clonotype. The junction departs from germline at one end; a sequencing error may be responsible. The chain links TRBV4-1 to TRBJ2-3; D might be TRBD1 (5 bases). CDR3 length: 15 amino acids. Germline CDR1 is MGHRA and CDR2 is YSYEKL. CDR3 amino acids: CASSQDSRLTGTQYF. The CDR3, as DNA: TGCGCCAGCAGCCAAGACTCACGGCTCACAGGTACGCAGTATTTT.

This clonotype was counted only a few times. CDR3 residues: CASSYGVWLAGGPRAGELFF. The DNA of the CDR3 is TGTGCCAGCAGTTACGGCGTGTGGCTAGCGGGAGGGCCCCGGGCCGGGGAGCTGTTTTTT. V usage is TRBV6-5 and J usage is TRBJ2-2, with 12 bases identical to TRBD2. From germline, CDR1 is MNHEY and CDR2 SVGAGI. The V segment lost 2 bases and the J segment 6 bases; nucleotides outside the gene matches: 16. The CDR3 is made up of 20 amino acids.

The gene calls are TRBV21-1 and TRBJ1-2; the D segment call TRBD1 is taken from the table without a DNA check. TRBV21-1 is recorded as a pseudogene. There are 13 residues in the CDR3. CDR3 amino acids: CASSKAGADGYTF. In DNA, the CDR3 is TGTGCCAGCAGCAAAGCGGGGGCCGATGGCTACACCTTC.

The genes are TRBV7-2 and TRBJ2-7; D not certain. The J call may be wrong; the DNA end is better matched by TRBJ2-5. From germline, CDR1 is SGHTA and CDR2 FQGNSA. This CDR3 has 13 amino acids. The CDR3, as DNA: TGTGCCAGCAGCCCGTCGGGTAAAGAGACCCAGTACTTC. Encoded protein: CASSPSGKETQYF.